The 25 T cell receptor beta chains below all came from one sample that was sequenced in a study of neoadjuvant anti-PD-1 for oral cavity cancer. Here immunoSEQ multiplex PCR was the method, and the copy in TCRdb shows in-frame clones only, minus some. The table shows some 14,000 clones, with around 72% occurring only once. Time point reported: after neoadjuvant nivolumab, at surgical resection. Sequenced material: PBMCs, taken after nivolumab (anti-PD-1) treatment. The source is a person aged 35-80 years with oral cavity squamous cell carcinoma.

The CDR3 loop reads CSVGGVGSGNTIYF. CDR3 DNA: TGCAGCGTTGGAGGGGTGGGCTCTGGAAACACCATATATTTT. The rearrangement uses TRBV29-1 and TRBJ1-3, with D tentatively TRBD1 (5 bases). CDR1 SQVTM and CDR2 ANQGSEA come from the germline V gene. With 4 bases removed from V and 0 bases from J, the gap between germline ends came to 10 bases. The CDR3 spans 14 residues.

The CDR3 nucleotides read TGTGCCAGTAGTGCCGGGACTAGTTTGAATGAGCAGTTCTTC. This encodes CASSAGTSLNEQFF. The chain employs TRBV19 and TRBJ2-1; 8 positions agree with TRBD2. The trim removed 5 bases at V and 7 bases at J, leaving 7 bases unmatched. Per germline, CDR1 LNHDA and CDR2 SQIVND (reference sequence). There are 14 residues in the CDR3.

Here the CDR3 reads CAWSVGQGFLPQHF. CDR3 DNA: TGTGCCTGGAGTGTAGGGCAGGGGTTCCTACCCCAGCATTTT. V usage is TRBV30 and J usage is TRBJ1-5, with a weak D call TRBD1 (6 bases). From germline, CDR1 is GTSNPN and CDR2 SVGIG (reference sequence). V gave up 0 bases and J gave up 10 bases, with 16 bases separating them. There are 14 residues in the CDR3.

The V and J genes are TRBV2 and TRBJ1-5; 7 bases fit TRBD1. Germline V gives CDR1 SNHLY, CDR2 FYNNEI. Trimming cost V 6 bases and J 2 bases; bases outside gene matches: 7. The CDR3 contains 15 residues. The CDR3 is CASRDRQGGNQPQHF. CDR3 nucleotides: TGTGCCAGCAGAGATAGACAGGGAGGCAATCAGCCCCAGCATTTT. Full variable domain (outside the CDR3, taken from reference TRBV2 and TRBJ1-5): EPEVTQTPSHQVTQMGQEVILRCVPISNHLYFYWYRQILGQKVEFLVSFYNNEISEKSEIFDDQFSVERPDGSNFTLKIRSTKLEDSAMYFCASRDRQGGNQPQHFGDGTRLSIL.

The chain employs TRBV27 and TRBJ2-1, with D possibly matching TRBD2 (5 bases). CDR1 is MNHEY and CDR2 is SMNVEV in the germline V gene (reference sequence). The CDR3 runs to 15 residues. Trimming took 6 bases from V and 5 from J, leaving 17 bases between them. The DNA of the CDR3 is TGTGCCAGCAGCCCCTATAGCGTAAACGACAATGAGCAGTTCTTC. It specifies CASSPYSVNDNEQFF.

CDR3 sequence: CASSLQREAHEQYF. As DNA, the CDR3 is TGTGCCAGCAGTTTGCAGCGGGAGGCACACGAGCAGTACTTC. The V and J genes are TRBV27 and TRBJ2-7; 9 positions match TRBD2. V lost 3 bases to trimming and J lost 5 bases; unmatched junction nucleotides: 5. This CDR3 spans 14 amino acids. The germline gives CDR1 MNHEY, CDR2 SMNVEV (reference sequence).

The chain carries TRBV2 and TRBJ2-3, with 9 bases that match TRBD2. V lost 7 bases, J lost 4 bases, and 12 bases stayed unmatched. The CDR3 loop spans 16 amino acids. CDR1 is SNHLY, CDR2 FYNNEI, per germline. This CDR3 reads CASIERVTSGPDTQYF. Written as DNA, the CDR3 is TGTGCCAGCATTGAGCGGGTGACTAGCGGCCCAGATACGCAGTATTTT.

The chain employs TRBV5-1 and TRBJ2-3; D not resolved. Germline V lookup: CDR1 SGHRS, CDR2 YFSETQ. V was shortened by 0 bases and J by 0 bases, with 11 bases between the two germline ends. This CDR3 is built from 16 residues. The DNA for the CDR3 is TGCGCCAGCAGCTTGGCCTTAGCTGCTAGCACAGATACGCAGTATTTT. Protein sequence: CASSLALAASTDTQYF.

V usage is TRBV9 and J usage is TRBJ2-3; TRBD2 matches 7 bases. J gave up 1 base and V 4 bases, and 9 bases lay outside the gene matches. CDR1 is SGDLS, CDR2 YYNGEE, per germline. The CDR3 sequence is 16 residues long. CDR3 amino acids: CASSLAGVAGTDTQYF. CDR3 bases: TGTGCCAGCAGCCTCGCGGGAGTAGCGGGCACAGATACGCAGTATTTT.

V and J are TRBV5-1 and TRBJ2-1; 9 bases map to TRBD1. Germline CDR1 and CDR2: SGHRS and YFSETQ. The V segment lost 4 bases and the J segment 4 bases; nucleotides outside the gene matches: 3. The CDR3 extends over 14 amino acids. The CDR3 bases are TGCGCCAGCAGCCGGGACAGGGAGTACAATGAGCAGTTCTTC. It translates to CASSRDREYNEQFF.

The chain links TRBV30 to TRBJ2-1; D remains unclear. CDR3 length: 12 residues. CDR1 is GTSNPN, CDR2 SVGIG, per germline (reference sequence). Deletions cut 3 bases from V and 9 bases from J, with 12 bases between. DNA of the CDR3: TGTGCCTGGAGCAGCCCCATTGGTGAGCAGTTCTTC. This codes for CAWSSPIGEQFF.

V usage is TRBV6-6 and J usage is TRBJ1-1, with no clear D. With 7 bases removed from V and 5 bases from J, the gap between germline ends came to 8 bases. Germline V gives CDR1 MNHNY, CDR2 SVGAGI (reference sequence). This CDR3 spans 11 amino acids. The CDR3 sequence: CASIVGTEAFF. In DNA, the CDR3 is TGTGCCAGCATAGTTGGTACTGAAGCTTTCTTT.

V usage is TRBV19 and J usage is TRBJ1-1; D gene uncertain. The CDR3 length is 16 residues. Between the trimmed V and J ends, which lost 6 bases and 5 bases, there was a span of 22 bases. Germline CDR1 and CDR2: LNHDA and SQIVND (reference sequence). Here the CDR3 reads CASSHGVVSSDTEAFF. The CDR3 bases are TGTGCCAGTAGCCACGGGGTAGTAAGCTCAGATACTGAAGCTTTCTTT.

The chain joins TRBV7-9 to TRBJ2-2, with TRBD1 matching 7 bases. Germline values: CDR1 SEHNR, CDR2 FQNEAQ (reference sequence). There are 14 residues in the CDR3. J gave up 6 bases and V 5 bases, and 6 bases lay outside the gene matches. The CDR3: CASSAQGVPGELFF. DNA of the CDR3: TGTGCCAGCAGCGCGCAGGGGGTACCCGGGGAGCTGTTTTTT.

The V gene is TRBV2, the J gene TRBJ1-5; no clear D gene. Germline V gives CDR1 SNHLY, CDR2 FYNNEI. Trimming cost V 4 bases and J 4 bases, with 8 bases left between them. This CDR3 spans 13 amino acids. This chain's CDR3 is CASSAGRNQPQHF. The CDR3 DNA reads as TGTGCCAGCAGTGCCGGGAGAAATCAGCCCCAGCATTTT.

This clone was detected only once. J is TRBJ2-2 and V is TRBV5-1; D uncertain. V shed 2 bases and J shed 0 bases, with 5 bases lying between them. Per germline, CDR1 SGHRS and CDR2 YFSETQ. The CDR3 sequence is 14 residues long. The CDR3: CASSLLANTGELFF. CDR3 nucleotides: TGCGCCAGCAGCTTACTCGCGAACACCGGGGAGCTGTTTTTT.

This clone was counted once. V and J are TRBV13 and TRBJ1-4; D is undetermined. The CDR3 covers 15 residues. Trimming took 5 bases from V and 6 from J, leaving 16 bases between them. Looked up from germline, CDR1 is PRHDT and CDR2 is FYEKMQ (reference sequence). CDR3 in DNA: TGTGCCAGCAGCCTAGATAGGGATCGAGATGAAAAACTGTTTTTT. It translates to CASSLDRDRDEKLFF.

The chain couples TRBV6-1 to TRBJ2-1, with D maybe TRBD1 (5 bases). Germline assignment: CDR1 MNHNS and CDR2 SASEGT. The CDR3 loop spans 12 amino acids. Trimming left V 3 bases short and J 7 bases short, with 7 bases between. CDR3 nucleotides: TGTGCCAGCAGTGACAGGGTGAATGAGCAGTTCTTC. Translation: CASSDRVNEQFF.

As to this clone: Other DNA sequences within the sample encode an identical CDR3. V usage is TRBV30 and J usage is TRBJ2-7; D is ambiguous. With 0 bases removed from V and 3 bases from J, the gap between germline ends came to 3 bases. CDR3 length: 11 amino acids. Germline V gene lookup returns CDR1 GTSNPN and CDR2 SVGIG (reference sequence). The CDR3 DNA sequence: TGTGCCTGGAGTGTTCGCTACGAGCAGTACTTC. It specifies CAWSVRYEQYF.

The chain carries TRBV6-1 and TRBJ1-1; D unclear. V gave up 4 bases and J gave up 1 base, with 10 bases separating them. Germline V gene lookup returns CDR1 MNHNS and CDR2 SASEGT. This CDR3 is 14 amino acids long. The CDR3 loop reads CASSGSSGNTEAFF. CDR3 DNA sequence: TGTGCCAGCAGTGGTAGTTCAGGGAACACTGAAGCTTTCTTT.

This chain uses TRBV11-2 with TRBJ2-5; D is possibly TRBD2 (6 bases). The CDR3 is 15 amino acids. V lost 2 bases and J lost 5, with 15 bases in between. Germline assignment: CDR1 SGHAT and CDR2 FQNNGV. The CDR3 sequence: CASSLSLGRGETQYF. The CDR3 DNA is TGTGCCAGCAGCTTAAGTCTGGGCCGGGGGGAGACCCAGTACTTC.

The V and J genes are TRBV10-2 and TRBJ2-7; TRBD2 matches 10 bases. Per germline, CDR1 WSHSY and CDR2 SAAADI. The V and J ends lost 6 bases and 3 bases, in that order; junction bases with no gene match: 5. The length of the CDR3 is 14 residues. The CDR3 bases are TGCGCCAGCAGAGGACTAGCGGAGCACTACGAGCAGTACTTC. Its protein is CASRGLAEHYEQYF.

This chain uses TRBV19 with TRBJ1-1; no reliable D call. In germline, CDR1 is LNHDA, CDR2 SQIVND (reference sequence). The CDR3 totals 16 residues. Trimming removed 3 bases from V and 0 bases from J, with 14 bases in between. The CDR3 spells CASSILPSGMNTEAFF. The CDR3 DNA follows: TGTGCCAGTAGTATTTTACCGTCCGGGATGAACACTGAAGCTTTCTTT.

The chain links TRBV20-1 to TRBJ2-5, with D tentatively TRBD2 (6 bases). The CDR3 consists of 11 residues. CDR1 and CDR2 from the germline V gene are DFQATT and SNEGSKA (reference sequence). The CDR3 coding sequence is TGCAGCCGGGACTCTCAAGAGACCCAGTACTTC. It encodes CSRDSQETQYF.

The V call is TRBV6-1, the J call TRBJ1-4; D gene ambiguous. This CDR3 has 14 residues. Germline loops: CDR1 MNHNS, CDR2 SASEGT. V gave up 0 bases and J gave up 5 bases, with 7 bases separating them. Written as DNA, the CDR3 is TGTGCCAGCAGTGAAGCGTACGGAAATGAAAAACTGTTTTTT. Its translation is CASSEAYGNEKLFF.